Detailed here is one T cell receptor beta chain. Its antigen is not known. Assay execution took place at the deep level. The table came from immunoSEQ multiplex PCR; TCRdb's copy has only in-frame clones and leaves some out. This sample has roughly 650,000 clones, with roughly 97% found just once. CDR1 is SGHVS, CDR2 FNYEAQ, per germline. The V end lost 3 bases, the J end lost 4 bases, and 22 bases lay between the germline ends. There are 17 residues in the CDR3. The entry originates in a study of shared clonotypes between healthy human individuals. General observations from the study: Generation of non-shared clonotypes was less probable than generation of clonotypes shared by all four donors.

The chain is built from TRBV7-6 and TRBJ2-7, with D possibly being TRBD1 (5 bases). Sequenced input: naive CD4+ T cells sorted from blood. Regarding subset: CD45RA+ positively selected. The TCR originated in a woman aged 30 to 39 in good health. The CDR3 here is CASSFLPQGREKYEQYF. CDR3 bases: TGTGCCAGCAGCTTCCTTCCTCAGGGAAGAGAAAAATACGAGCAGTACTTC.